Each of the 26 T cell receptor beta chains below was sequenced from the same sample in a study of shared clonotypes between healthy human individuals. Assay: immunoSEQ multiplex PCR; the TCRdb copy retains only in-frame clones and omits some. The data show 2 million to 2.5 million clones, more than 90% seen once. Specimen: naive CD4+ T cells sorted from blood. This sample's subset: CD45RA+ positively selected. The origin of the receptors is a man younger than 30 in good health.

V is TRBV6-1 and J is TRBJ2-3, with 8 bases lining up with TRBD1. J gave up 2 bases and V 8 bases, and 9 bases lay outside the gene matches. The length of the CDR3 is 15 residues. Germline lookup yields CDR1 MNHNS and CDR2 SASEGT. Here the CDR3 DNA reads TGTGCCAGCCAAGGACAGGGAAGGTACACAGATACGCAGTATTTT. Residues: CASQGQGRYTDTQYF.

The CDR3 loop is CASKTVPATNEKLFF. CDR3 bases: TGCGCCAGCAAGACCGTACCAGCAACTAATGAAAAACTGTTTTTT. This chain connects TRBV5-1 to TRBJ1-4, with no clear D. CDR1 and CDR2 (germline): SGHRS, YFSETQ. Trimming took off 6 bases at V and 0 bases at J, with 12 bases between the two ends. The CDR3 spans 15 residues.

V and J are TRBV5-1 and TRBJ2-1; possibly TRBD2 for D (5 bases). Germline CDR1 reads SGHRS; CDR2 reads YFSETQ. The CDR3 runs 14 residues. V was cut by 3 bases and J by 4 bases, with 11 bases left in between. CDR3 protein: CASSSAVRYNEQFF. Here the CDR3 DNA reads TGCGCCAGCAGCTCAGCGGTTAGATACAATGAGCAGTTCTTC.

This clone was observed a single time. Other DNA sequences from this sample encode an identical CDR3 as well. The chain carries TRBV18 and TRBJ2-7; perhaps TRBD1 as D (5 bases). Per the germline V gene, CDR1 is KGHSH and CDR2 is LQKENI. The CDR3 runs to 13 residues. Trimming cost V 1 base and J 3 bases, with 7 bases left between them. CDR3 nucleotide sequence: TGTGCCAGCTCACCACAGGGGAACTACGAGCAGTACTTC. It is translated as CASSPQGNYEQYF.

The chain uses TRBV18 and TRBJ2-5; the D gene is possibly TRBD2 (6 bases). Trimming pared 4 bases from V and 2 bases from J, leaving 14 bases between. The CDR3 covers 15 residues. CDR1 and CDR2 from the germline V gene are KGHSH and LQKENI. The CDR3 DNA is TGTGCCAGCTCACAGATAGCGGCAACGCAAGAGACCCAGTACTTC. This translates into CASSQIAATQETQYF.

This chain uses TRBV6-5 with TRBJ2-1, with TRBD2 matching over 9 bases. V trimming: 6 bases; J trimming: 13 bases; junction bases outside the gene matches: 4. CDR3 length equals 11 residues. The V gene's germline CDR1 is MNHEY and CDR2 SVGAGI. In DNA, the CDR3 is TGTGCCAGCAGCACCGGGACTAGCCAGTTCTTC. Its protein is CASSTGTSQFF.

J is TRBJ1-2 and V is TRBV6-6; D possibly corresponds to TRBD1 (5 bases). Trimming shortened V by 9 bases and J by 1 base, and 18 bases separated the two germline ends. CDR3 size: 15 residues. The germline V gene has CDR1 MNHNY and CDR2 SVGAGI (reference sequence). CDR3 loop: CASSRGKVNNYGYTF. As DNA, the CDR3 is TGTGCCAGTTCACGGGGCAAGGTGAATAACTATGGCTACACCTTC.

The rearrangement uses TRBV6-1 and TRBJ1-4; tentatively, D is TRBD1 (6 bases). Looked up from germline, CDR1 is MNHNS and CDR2 is SASEGT. The CDR3 has 17 amino acids. V was cut by 3 bases and J by 0 bases, with 14 bases left in between. The CDR3 DNA is TGTGCCAGCAGTGACCTCACAGGGCCTGCAACTAATGAAAAACTGTTTTTT. Translating gives CASSDLTGPATNEKLFF.

The chain recombines TRBV6-5 with TRBJ2-2, with 9 positions matching TRBD1. This CDR3 region has 16 residues. CDR1 and CDR2 from the germline V gene are MNHEY and SVGAGI. V was pared by 4 bases and J by 9 bases, with 12 bases of the junction left unmatched. The CDR3 reads CASSSLGQGVVRELFF. In DNA, the CDR3 is TGTGCCAGCAGTTCCTTGGGACAGGGAGTCGTGCGGGAGCTGTTTTTT.

The chain joins TRBV10-3 to TRBJ1-1, with a tentative D call TRBD1 (5 bases). V was trimmed by 6 bases and J by 1 base, leaving 12 bases between them. The CDR3 spans 14 residues. Germline CDR1 is ENHRY and CDR2 is SYGVKD. The CDR3 DNA reads as TGTGCCATCAGGGGGCGGGATAAGAACACTGAAGCTTTCTTT. This translates into CAIRGRDKNTEAFF.

CDR3 nucleotides: TGCGCCAGCAGCTTGGCCGGGGCAGGGACGGCCGGGGAGCTGTTTTTT. As protein: CASSLAGAGTAGELFF. The chain has TRBV5-1 and TRBJ2-2, with D perhaps being TRBD1 or TRBD2 (5 bases each). Germline V gene sequence: CDR1 SGHRS, CDR2 YFSETQ. The CDR3 spans 16 residues. V was trimmed by 0 bases and J by 6 bases, leaving 15 bases between them.

J is TRBJ2-2 and V is TRBV11-2, with D uncertain. The ends were cut back, 2 bases at V and 7 bases at J, with 5 bases in the middle. Germline CDR1 reads SGHAT; CDR2 reads FQNNGV. This CDR3 region has 12 residues. The CDR3 loop reads CASSLMVGELFF. CDR3 sequence (DNA): TGTGCCAGCAGCTTAATGGTCGGGGAGCTGTTTTTT. Looking up the rest from reference TRBV11-2 and TRBJ2-2 gives the full variable domain: EAGVAQSPRYKIIEKRQSVAFWCNPISGHATLYWYQQILGQGPKLLIQFQNNGVVDDSQLPKDRFSAERLKGVDSTLKIQPAKLEDSAVYLCASSLMVGELFFGEGSRLTVL.

The chain combines TRBV5-8 with TRBJ1-5, with 8 bases identical to TRBD1. Germline loops: CDR1 SGHTS, CDR2 YDEGEE. V shed 2 bases and J 6 bases; nucleotides not matched to a gene: 4. This CDR3 has 14 amino acids. This CDR3 reads CASSFPGGSQPQHF. In DNA, the CDR3 is TGTGCCAGCAGCTTTCCAGGGGGCAGTCAGCCCCAGCATTTT.

This chain links TRBV6-1 with TRBJ1-4; 9 bases fit TRBD1. The CDR3 length is 14 residues. Looked up from germline, CDR1 is MNHNS and CDR2 is SASEGT. V lost 5 bases, J lost 7 bases, and 5 bases stayed unmatched. CDR3 region: CASSFGQGTEKLFF. The CDR3 nucleotides are TGTGCCAGCAGTTTCGGACAGGGGACTGAAAAACTGTTTTTT.

This clone has only one observation. The chain employs TRBV28 and TRBJ2-1; unclear D gene. The length of the CDR3 is 11 residues. The germline V and J ends were trimmed by 3 bases and 8 bases, with 5 bases remaining between them. Germline loops: CDR1 MDHEN, CDR2 SYDVKM. CDR3 residues: CASSFVYEQFF. The CDR3 bases are TGTGCCAGCAGTTTTGTGTATGAGCAGTTCTTC.

The chain joins TRBV19 to TRBJ1-2; D gene unclear. The V end lost 4 bases, the J end lost 8 bases, and 2 bases lay between the germline ends. The germline gives CDR1 LNHDA, CDR2 SQIVND (reference sequence). The CDR3 totals 9 residues. The CDR3 loop is CASSKGYTF. The CDR3 nucleotides read TGTGCCAGTAGTAAGGGCTACACCTTC.

This chain joins TRBV12-5 and TRBJ2-3, with 9 bases identical to TRBD2. Per germline, CDR1 LGHNT and CDR2 FRNRAP. The length of the CDR3 is 14 residues. After removal of 5 bases from V and 7 bases from J, the junction contained 7 bases not matched to a gene. CDR3 bases: TGTGCTAGTGGTCTAGGGCTAGCGGGGTATACGCAGTATTTT. Encoded protein: CASGLGLAGYTQYF.

The chain has TRBV11-2 and TRBJ2-2; no clear D. CDR1 and CDR2 from the germline V gene are SGHAT and FQNNGV. There are 16 residues in the CDR3. Trimming cost V 6 bases and J 4 bases, with 18 bases left between them. The CDR3 protein is CASRKHGIPVTGELFF. The CDR3 nucleotides are TGTGCCAGCAGGAAACACGGAATTCCGGTCACCGGGGAGCTGTTTTTT. Full variable domain (outside the CDR3, taken from reference TRBV11-2 and TRBJ2-2): EAGVAQSPRYKIIEKRQSVAFWCNPISGHATLYWYQQILGQGPKLLIQFQNNGVVDDSQLPKDRFSAERLKGVDSTLKIQPAKLEDSAVYLCASRKHGIPVTGELFFGEGSRLTVL.

V is TRBV9 and J is TRBJ1-3; 9 bases align to TRBD1. This CDR3 has 15 amino acids. Germline V lookup: CDR1 SGDLS, CDR2 YYNGEE. V gave up 5 bases and J gave up 4 bases; unmatched junction bases: 7. The chain's CDR3 is CASRTGGLSGNTIYF. For the CDR3, the DNA is TGTGCCAGCAGAACAGGGGGCTTAAGCGGAAACACCATATATTTT. Complete variable domain (other parts from reference TRBV9 and TRBJ1-3): DSGVTQTPKHLITATGQRVTLRCSPRSGDLSVYWYQQSLDQGLQFLIQYYNGEERAKGNILERFSAQQFPDLHSELNLSSLELGDSALYFCASRTGGLSGNTIYFGEGSWLTVV.

The chain employs TRBV6-1 and TRBJ1-1; 8 nucleotides agree with TRBD1. The junction had 5 bases not matched to a gene; V was cut back by 7 bases and J by 1 base. CDR1 and CDR2 (germline): MNHNS, SASEGT. The CDR3 length is 14 residues. CDR3 coding DNA: TGTGCCAGCACCAAGGGACAGGCGAACACTGAAGCTTTCTTT. Its translation is CASTKGQANTEAFF.

The gene calls are TRBV5-1 and TRBJ1-4, with a possible D match to TRBD1 (5 bases). Trimming shortened V by 1 base and J by 8 bases, and 9 bases separated the two germline ends. Germline CDR1 SGHRS, CDR2 YFSETQ. This CDR3 has 13 amino acids. The CDR3 bases are TGCGCCAGCAGCTTGACCGAGGGGGAAAAACTGTTTTTT. It yields the protein CASSLTEGEKLFF.

There are a few counts of this clone. This CDR3 is CASSPRQGGWNSPLHF. CDR3 DNA: TGTGCCAGCAGTCCCCGACAGGGGGGCTGGAATTCACCCCTCCACTTT. The gene calls are TRBV25-1 and TRBJ1-6, with TRBD1 matching 9 bases. Germline V gene lookup returns CDR1 MGHDK and CDR2 SYGVNS. This CDR3 spans 16 amino acids. Unmatched junction bases numbered 9, after V lost 5 bases and J lost 7 bases.

The chain recombines TRBV29-1 with TRBJ2-7; TRBD1 or TRBD2 may be the D gene (6 bases each). Germline V CDR1 and CDR2: SQVTM, ANQGSEA. The CDR3 sequence is 14 residues long. Trimming stripped 3 bases from V and 1 base from J, with 13 bases between. The DNA for the CDR3 is TGCAGCGTTGAGGATACAGGGAGGTCCTACGAGCAGTACTTC. Encoded protein: CSVEDTGRSYEQYF.

This chain connects TRBV19 to TRBJ2-7, with 10 bases that match TRBD1. Trimming removed 6 bases from V and 3 bases from J; junction bases left unmatched: 2. CDR3 length: 13 residues. The germline V gene has CDR1 LNHDA and CDR2 SQIVND (reference sequence). The CDR3 reads CASRRDRGYEQYF. DNA for the CDR3: TGTGCCAGTAGAAGGGACAGGGGCTACGAGCAGTACTTC.

This rearrangement joins TRBV5-1 to TRBJ1-2; D is unresolved. V was trimmed by 4 bases and J by 2 bases, leaving 9 bases between them. From germline, CDR1 is SGHRS and CDR2 YFSETQ. The CDR3 covers 13 residues. CDR3 sequence (DNA): TGCGCCAGCAGCAGAGACCCCAACTATGGCTACACCTTC. It is translated as CASSRDPNYGYTF.

The V gene is TRBV5-5, the J gene TRBJ1-2; a possible D gene is TRBD1 (5 bases). The germline V and J ends were trimmed by 3 bases and 2 bases, with 14 bases remaining between them. CDR1 SGHKS and CDR2 YYEKEE come from the germline V gene (reference sequence). This CDR3 contains 15 residues. The CDR3 protein is CASSWGWEGNYGYTF. The CDR3 coding sequence is TGTGCCAGCAGCTGGGGGTGGGAGGGAAACTATGGCTACACCTTC.